Sequencing of this TCR beta chain was carried out in a study of T cell responses to AZD1222 COVID-19 vaccine. Regarding the study as a whole: Only after the peak T cell response were repertoires sampled.

In this sample, this clone turned up once. Its antigen is currently unknown. This CDR3 comprises 16 residues. The germline gives CDR1 SGHNT, CDR2 YYREEE (reference sequence). V lost 4 bases, J lost 2 bases, and 6 bases stayed unmatched. Repertoires were generated with immunoSEQ multiplex PCR, while TCRdb's copy carries only in-frame clones and drops some. The repertoire holds 150,000 to 180,000 clones, with about nine tenths as singletons. The chain joins TRBV5-4 to TRBJ2-3; TRBD2 aligns across 11 bases. The sequences come from peripheral blood, collected on day 0 of AZD1222 vaccination. This receptor was identified in an adult in good health. The CDR3 bases are TGTGCCAGCAGCGGTACTAGCGGGGGTTCCACAGATACGCAGTATTTT. This sequence encodes CASSGTSGGSTDTQYF.